This is a list of T cell receptor beta chains from one sample in a study of cytomegalovirus exposure and HLA in healthy donors. Libraries were prepared by immunoSEQ multiplex PCR; TCRdb keeps only in-frame clonotypes and omits some of them. The sample yields some 130,000 clones, about 78% seen once. The sequencing sample was made of PBMCs. The receptors here all came from a man aged 50 to 59 in good health and CMV-seropositive. Each CDR3 is given with its conserved first and last residue. The D gene is left open where the match is weak. The size of a clone is reported for some rows only, either as once, few or many, or as a class for expanded clones.

>TRBJ2-1|TRBV4-1|-|16|-
TGCGCCAGCAGCCAAGCCTATCTATCCGGGGGCAATGAGCAGTTCTTC
CASSQAYLSGGNEQFF
>TRBJ2-2|TRBV9|-|19|TRBD2
TGTGCCAGCAGCTTAACTCTCCTAGCGGGGGGACTGAACACCGGGGAGCTGTTTTTT
CASSLTLLAGGLNTGELFF
>TRBJ2-5|TRBV14|-|19|-
TGTGCCAGCAGCCGAGGAGACCCCTATGGCGGGGGCCTCAGGGAGACCCAGTACTTC
CASSRGDPYGGGLRETQYF
>TRBJ2-7|TRBV5-4|-|15|TRBD2
TGTGCCAGCAGCTTTAGTGGTAGCGGGGCCTACGAGCAGTACTTC
CASSFSGSGAYEQYF
>TRBJ1-4|TRBV18|-|13|-
TGTGCCAGCTCACCTGACAGGAATGAAAAACTGTTTTTT
CASSPDRNEKLFF
>TRBJ2-5|TRBV5-5|once|13|-
TGTGCCAGCAGCGTCCTAACCCAAGAGACCCAGTACTTC
CASSVLTQETQYF
>TRBJ1-5|TRBV6-5|-|14|TRBD1
TGTGCCAGCAGCCCAAACAGGGGGCAGGAGCCCCAGCATTTT
CASSPNRGQEPQHF
>TRBJ2-3|TRBV7-8|-|17|-
TGTGCCAGCAGATTTCTCGCCGGGGGGCGTAGCACAGATACGCAGTATTTT
CASRFLAGGRSTDTQYF
>TRBJ1-1|TRBV11-1|-|14|-
TGTGCCAGCAGCTTAACCAGGGTGCCCACTGAAGCTTTCTTT
CASSLTRVPTEAFF
>TRBJ2-2|TRBV27|-|14|-
TGTGCCAGCAGTTCCCAGGGGTTGACCGGGGAGCTGTTTTTT
CASSSQGLTGELFF
>TRBJ1-3|TRBV5-1|-|14|-
TGCGCCAGCAGCCTCTCGACCCCGAGGGACACCATATATTTT
CASSLSTPRDTIYF
>TRBJ2-1|TRBV11-3|-|16|-
TGTGCCAGCAGCTCGGTGGGAGGACCATCCTACAATGAGCAGTTCTTC
CASSSVGGPSYNEQFF
>TRBJ2-7|TRBV27|-|14|-
TGTGCCAGCAGTTTATCGATAAACAGCCACGAGCAGTACTTC
CASSLSINSHEQYF
>TRBJ1-1|TRBV28|-|16|TRBD1
TGTGCCAGCAGGGGACAGGGATTTGGTTCGAACACTGAAGCTTTCTTT
CASRGQGFGSNTEAFF
>TRBJ2-7|TRBV15|-|15|-
TGTGCCACCAGCAGAGATCGAGGCTACTCCTACGAGCAGTACTTC
CATSRDRGYSYEQYF
>TRBJ1-1|TRBV2|-|14|-
TGTGCCAGCACGACGCGGGGTCGGGACACTGAAGCTTTCTTT
CASTTRGRDTEAFF
>TRBJ1-2|TRBV9|few|14|-
TGTGCCAGCAGCGACCTGACAGTAAACTATGGCTACACCTTC
CASSDLTVNYGYTF
>TRBJ2-7|TRBV7-9|-|12|-
TGTGCCAGCAGCTTAGAGAGCTACGAGCAGTACTTC
CASSLESYEQYF
>TRBJ1-4|TRBV19|once|16|TRBD1
TGTGCCAGTACCCTGACAGGGGGAAGAGGGGGTGAAAAACTGTTTTTT
CASTLTGGRGGEKLFF
>TRBJ2-7|TRBV19|-|16|TRBD2
TGTGCCAGTAGTATAGGGGGGACTAGCGGGATCTACGAGCAGTACTTC
CASSIGGTSGIYEQYF
>TRBJ2-6|TRBV12-5|once|18|TRBD1
TGTGCTAGTGGCTCTACAGGGGGTCTTTTCTCTGGGGCCAACGTCCTGACTTTC
CASGSTGGLFSGANVLTF
>TRBJ1-1|TRBV19|-|13|TRBD1
TGTGCCAGTAGGCGACAGGGCGACACTGAAGCTTTCTTT
CASRRQGDTEAFF
>TRBJ1-1|TRBV5-1|once|14|TRBD1
TGCGCCAGCAGCAATACAGGGGAGAACACTGAAGCTTTCTTT
CASSNTGENTEAFF
>TRBJ1-1|TRBV7-8|-|14|-
TGTGCCAGCAGCTACAGGGCACGTTTGACTGAAGCTTTCTTT
CASSYRARLTEAFF
>TRBJ2-7|TRBV7-2|once|16|-
TGTGCCAGCAGTATTGAGCTTGGACTTTCCCTCTACGAGCAGTACTTC
CASSIELGLSLYEQYF
>TRBJ2-1|TRBV5-5|few|17|TRBD1
TGTGCCAGCAGCTTGGGGACAGGGCCATTCTCCTACAATGAGCAGTTCTTC
CASSLGTGPFSYNEQFF
>TRBJ1-5|TRBV10-3|few|12|-
TGTGCCATCAGTGAGTCCGATCAGCCCCAGCATTTT
CAISESDQPQHF
>TRBJ2-2|TRBV5-6|-|15|-
TGTGCCAGCAGCTCCCGGGACACCCACACCGGGGAGCTGTTTTTT
CASSSRDTHTGELFF
>TRBJ2-5|TRBV9|few|15|TRBD1
TGTGCCAGCAGCCCCGCCGGGACAGGGGTAGAGACCCAGTACTTC
CASSPAGTGVETQYF
>TRBJ2-1|TRBV5-1|-|15|TRBD2
TGCGCCAGCAGCCGGGCGGGGGGGACCAACAATGAGCAGTTCTTC
CASSRAGGTNNEQFF
>TRBJ2-5|TRBV27|-|13|TRBD2
TGTGCCAGCAGTTCGAGGGTCCGGGGGGCCCAGTACTTC
CASSSRVRGAQYF
>TRBJ1-5|TRBV2|-|12|-
TGTGCCAGCGCCACAGCTAATCAGCCCCAGCATTTT
CASATANQPQHF
>TRBJ2-7|TRBV5-1|few|14|-
TGCGCCAGCAGCTTGGGGGAGCCCTCCTACGAGCAGTACTTC
CASSLGEPSYEQYF